This T cell receptor beta chain was obtained from a study of T-cell memory formation after mild COVID-19. Study-wide context: Clusters were largely donor specific.

Study-level results: Second-wave clones that peaked on day 37 lacked confirmed SARS-CoV-2 specificity. CD4+ contracting clones were found mainly in CM and EM, and CD8+ ones in EMRA. Some clones that responded turned up in pre-infection memory, which suggests that cross-reactive memory joined in.

TCRdb re-called the 5' RACE reads with MiXCR, one entry per CDR3 protein. Of 270,000 or so distinct CDR3 sequences in the sample, more than 15% are singletons; the top ten hold 23%. The CDR3 is made up of 13 amino acids. The V end lost 7 bases, the J end lost 1 base, and 7 bases lay between the germline ends. The germline CDR1 and CDR2 sequences are KGHDR and SFDVKD. About this clonotype: Its antigen remains unknown.

The chain couples TRBV24-1 to TRBJ2-1; D is possibly TRBD1 (6 bases). Material: PBMCs or a T cell subset sorted from them (not recorded which). The source is a man aged 18 to 30 who had mild COVID-19 (a few samples of this study predate the infection). Cell type and time point are not known. The DNA of the CDR3 is TGTGCCACCAGGGACAGTTCCTACAATGAGCAGTTCTTC. Its translation: CATRDSSYNEQFF.